This T cell receptor beta chain was observed in a study of shared clonotypes between healthy human individuals. This CDR3 contains 13 residues. The germline V gene encodes CDR1 ENHRY and CDR2 SYGVKD. On this clone: A read error likely explains this, since a far larger clone differs by one base. The same CDR3 also results from other DNA sequences found in this sample.

In the study's own analysis: Owing to the provision of junction-only sequences devoid of quality scores by immunoSEQ, filtering differed. Some clones are missing from TCRdb's copy, which holds only in-frame ones; the method was immunoSEQ multiplex PCR. The V and J calls and the clone size are those of that table, but D and trimming were determined from the DNA. The sample lists 490,000 or so clones, 70% to 80% occurring once. Sequencing was carried out using PBMCs. The V call is TRBV10-3, the J call TRBJ2-3; tentatively, D is TRBD2 (5 bases). The source of this sequence is a woman aged 40 to 55 in good health. Some clones in this sample may be carry-over from other donors' samples. As DNA, the CDR3 is TGTGCCATCAGCCGGGGTAGCACGGATACGCAGTATTTT. Residues: CAISRGSTDTQYF.